This T cell receptor (beta chain) was sequenced for a study of blood T cell repertoires in COVID-19. Study-level information: Some COVID-19 samples were acute and others convalescent; all came from the United States, Italy and Spain. Nucleic acid was either cDNA or gDNA, and it came from T cells, B-cell-depleted T cells, or PBMCs.

The germline gives CDR1 MDHEN, CDR2 SYDVKM. V shed 6 bases and J 0 bases; nucleotides not matched to a gene: 5. The CDR3 is 16 residues long. Authors' analysis steps: For nucleated cells, counts were estimated from reference gene primer amplification. Assay used: immunoSEQ multiplex PCR; TCRdb lists only in-frame clones, some missing. The DNA gave D and trimming, while V, J and clone size come from that table. Of about 210,000 clones in the sample, roughly four fifths were seen once. This TCR was recovered from a woman aged 40 to 50 with acute or convalescent COVID-19. The chain uses TRBV28 and TRBJ2-2; the match to TRBD1 covers 9 bases. The sample was peripheral blood. CDR3 protein: CASRDRQGANTGELFF. DNA of the CDR3: TGTGCCAGCAGGGACAGACAGGGGGCGAACACCGGGGAGCTGTTTTTT.